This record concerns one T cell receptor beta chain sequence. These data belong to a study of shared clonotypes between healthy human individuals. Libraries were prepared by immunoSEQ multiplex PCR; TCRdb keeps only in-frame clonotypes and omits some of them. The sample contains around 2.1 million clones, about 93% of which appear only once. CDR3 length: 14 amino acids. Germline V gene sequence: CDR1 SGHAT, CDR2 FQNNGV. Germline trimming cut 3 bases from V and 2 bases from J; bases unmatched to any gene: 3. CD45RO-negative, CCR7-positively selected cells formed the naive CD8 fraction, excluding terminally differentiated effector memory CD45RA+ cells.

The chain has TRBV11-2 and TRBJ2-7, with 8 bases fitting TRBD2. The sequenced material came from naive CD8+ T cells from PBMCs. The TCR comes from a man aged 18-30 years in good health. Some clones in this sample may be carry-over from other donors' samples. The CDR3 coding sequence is TGTGCCAGCAGCTTTAGCGGGGATGCCTACGAGCAGTACTTC. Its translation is CASSFSGDAYEQYF.